This T cell receptor (beta chain) was sequenced in a study of TIL therapy for anti-PD-1-resistant metastatic lung cancer (dated by TCRdb to the early 2020s). Context from the whole study: Tumors were collected before any PD-1/PD-L1 blockade, after which patients were given nivolumab, and patients who progressed were given lymphodepletion, an infusion of expanded TIL and IL-2. Among the enrolled patients, the median age was roughly 55 years (range roughly 38-75), and the median tumor PD-L1 proportion score was about 6%. The cohort was composed predominantly of lung adenocarcinoma, with a few EGFR-mutant and two ALK-rearranged tumors included, and half of patients were identified as current or former smokers. A median non-synonymous tumor mutation burden of approximately 1.5 mutations per megabase was determined across the cohort by whole-exome sequencing. T cell receptor beta sequencing of tumor and peripheral blood was used to follow clonotypes across the tumor, the expanded TIL product and serial blood samples. The investigation overall reported the following: The baseline peripheral repertoire was partially replaced by infused TIL clonotypes, which then decayed over months, and no apparent association between persistence and response was found. The study protocol defined all tumor marker inferences as exploratory. Generalizability was limited because the cohort was highly selected, with more treatment-naive, never-smoker and oncogene-addicted patients included than is typical.

In the paper's terms, the time point label means: pre-treatment sample, taken before nivolumab and TIL therapy. Adults with stage 4 NSCLC were enrolled in a dual-center phase I trial from late 2017 to January 2020. The samples were obtained from a phase I trial that was single-arm and open-label and tested tumor-infiltrating lymphocyte therapy combined with nivolumab in advanced non-small cell lung cancer. Blood mononuclear cells from EDTA tubes were isolated by Ficoll gradient, snap-frozen as pellets, and DNA was extracted with a Qiagen mini-prep kit. Including the terminal cysteine and phenylalanine, the CDR3 comprises 13 residues. The sequence is cut down to CDR3 DNA, 39 bases in frame from base 1. Trimming removed 4 bases from V and 3 bases from J; the gene matches leave 0 bases unexplained. For CDR1 and CDR2, the germline V gene lists ENHRY and SYGVKD. TCR beta CDR3 regions were amplified from genomic DNA with the immunoSEQ v3 hsTCRB kit using bias-controlled multiplex PCR. TCR libraries were sequenced on an Illumina NextSeq 500 to 1.5 million to 2.5 million read pairs for survey level or about 5-6.5 million for deep level. Under the source paper's analysis protocol: V, D and J genes were assigned, non-productive sequences were removed, and clonality was reported by immunoSEQ Analyzer software. Repertoires were compared using productive Simpson clonality and Morisita overlap index of productive TRB rearrangements between infused TIL and blood. For each clone in blood, the absolute clonotype count was estimated by multiplying the lymphocyte count by the CD3+ fraction and by the clone's productive frequency. Entries here come from immuneACCESS through TCRdb and include only in-frame sequences with V and J called. Some clones fail to appear in such tables; in the studies checked, an unresolved V gene covers under half of the shortfall, and the cause of the remainder is unknown. The DNA gave D and trimming, while V, J and clone size come from that table. The sample profile shows tens of thousands of clones; 74% of them were found once. The top ten clones comprise about 3% of the sample.

As for this clone: Its cognate antigen has yet to be identified. Per-base quality was not reported, and no clone a single base away is much larger than it.

The sequencing here drew on blood, taken at baseline. This TCR derives from a woman aged 30-79 years with non-small cell lung cancer. This chain joins TRBV10-3 to TRBJ1-1; TRBD1 aligns with 9 central bases. The sequence in DNA is TGTGCCATCAGTGGGACAGGGGACACTGAAGCTTTCTTT. The encoded protein is CAISGTGDTEAFF.